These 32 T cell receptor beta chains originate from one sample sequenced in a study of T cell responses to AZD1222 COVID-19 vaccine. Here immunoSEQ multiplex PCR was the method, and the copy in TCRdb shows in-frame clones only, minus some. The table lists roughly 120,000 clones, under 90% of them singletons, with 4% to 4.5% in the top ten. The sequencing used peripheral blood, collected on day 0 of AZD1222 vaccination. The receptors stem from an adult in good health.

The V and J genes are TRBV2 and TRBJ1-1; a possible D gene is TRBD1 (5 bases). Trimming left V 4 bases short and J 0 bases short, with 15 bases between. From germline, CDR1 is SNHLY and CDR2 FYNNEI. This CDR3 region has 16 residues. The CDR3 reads CASSGRDGIMNTEAFF. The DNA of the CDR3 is TGTGCCAGCAGTGGGCGGGACGGTATCATGAACACTGAAGCTTTCTTT.

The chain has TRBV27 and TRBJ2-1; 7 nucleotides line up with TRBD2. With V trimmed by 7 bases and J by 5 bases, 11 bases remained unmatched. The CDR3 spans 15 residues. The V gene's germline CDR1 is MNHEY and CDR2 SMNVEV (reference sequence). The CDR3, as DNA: TGTGCCAGCAATCATGGACTAGGGGCGCACAATGAGCAGTTCTTC. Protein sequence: CASNHGLGAHNEQFF.

In DNA form, the CDR3 reads TGTGCCAGCAGTCCCGCCGGGACCCAAAGCAAAAACATTCAGTACTTC. This sequence encodes CASSPAGTQSKNIQYF. This chain joins TRBV28 and TRBJ2-4; possibly TRBD1 or TRBD2 for D (5 bases each). Per the germline V gene, CDR1 is MDHEN and CDR2 is SYDVKM. The CDR3 consists of 16 residues. The V gene lost 5 bases and the J gene lost 3 bases, with 17 bases spanning the gap.

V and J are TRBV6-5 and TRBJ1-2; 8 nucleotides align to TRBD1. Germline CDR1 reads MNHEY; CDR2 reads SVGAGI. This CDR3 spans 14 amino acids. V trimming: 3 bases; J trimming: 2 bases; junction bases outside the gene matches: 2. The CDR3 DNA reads TGTGCCAGCAGTTATGGGACAGGAAACTATGGCTACACCTTC. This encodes CASSYGTGNYGYTF.

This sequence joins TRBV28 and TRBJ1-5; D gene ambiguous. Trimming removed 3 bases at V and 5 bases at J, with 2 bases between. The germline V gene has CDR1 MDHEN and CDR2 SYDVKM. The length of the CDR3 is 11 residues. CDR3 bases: TGTGCCAGCAGTTTCGATCAGCCCCAGCATTTT. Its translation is CASSFDQPQHF.

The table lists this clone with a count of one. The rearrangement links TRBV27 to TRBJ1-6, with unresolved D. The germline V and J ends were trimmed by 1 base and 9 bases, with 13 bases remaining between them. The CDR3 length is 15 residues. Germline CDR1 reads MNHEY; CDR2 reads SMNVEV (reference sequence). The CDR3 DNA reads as TGTGCCAGCAGTTTATTGCCTACGAGAGGTTCACCCCTCCACTTT. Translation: CASSLLPTRGSPLHF.

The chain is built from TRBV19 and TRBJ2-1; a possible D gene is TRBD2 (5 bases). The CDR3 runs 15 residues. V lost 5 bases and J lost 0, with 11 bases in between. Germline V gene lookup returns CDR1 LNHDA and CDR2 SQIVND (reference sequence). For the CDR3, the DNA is TGTGCCAGTAGTGTTACTAGTAGCTCCTACAATGAGCAGTTCTTC. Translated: CASSVTSSSYNEQFF.

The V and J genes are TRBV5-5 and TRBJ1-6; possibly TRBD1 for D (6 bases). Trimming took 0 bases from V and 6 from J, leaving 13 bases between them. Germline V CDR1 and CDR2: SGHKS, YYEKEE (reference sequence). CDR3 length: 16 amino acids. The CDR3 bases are TGTGCCAGCAGCTTGGTTCCGGGGGCCTCTAATTCACCCCTCCACTTT. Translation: CASSLVPGASNSPLHF.

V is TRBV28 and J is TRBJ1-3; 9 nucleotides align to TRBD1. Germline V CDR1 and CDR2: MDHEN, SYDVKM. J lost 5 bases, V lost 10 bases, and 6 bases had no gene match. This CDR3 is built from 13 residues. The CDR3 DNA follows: TGTGCCACTTCTACAGGGGGCAGAAACACCATATATTTT. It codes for CATSTGGRNTIYF.

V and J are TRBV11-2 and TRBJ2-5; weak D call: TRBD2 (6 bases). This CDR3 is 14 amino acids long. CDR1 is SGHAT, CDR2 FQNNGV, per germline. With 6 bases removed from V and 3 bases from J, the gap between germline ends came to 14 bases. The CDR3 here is CASRAREREETQYF. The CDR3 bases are TGTGCCAGCAGGGCCCGCGAGCGGGAAGAGACCCAGTACTTC.

CDR3 in DNA: TGTGCCAGCAGTTACTACACGGGACAGCCACCCTCTGGAAACACCATATATTTT. This translates into CASSYYTGQPPSGNTIYF. The rearrangement uses TRBV6-2 or TRBV6-3 and TRBJ1-3; 7 bases are a match to TRBD1. The CDR3 consists of 18 residues. V lost 1 base and J lost 0; bases outside the gene matches: 9. Germline V gene sequence: CDR1 MNHEY, CDR2 SVGEGT.

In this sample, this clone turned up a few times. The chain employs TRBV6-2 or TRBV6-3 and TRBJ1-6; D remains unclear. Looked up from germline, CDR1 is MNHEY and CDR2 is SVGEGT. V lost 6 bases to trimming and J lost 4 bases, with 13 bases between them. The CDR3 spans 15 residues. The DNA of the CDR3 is TGTGCCAGCAGCGACGGCAGGCGTTATAATTCACCCCTCCACTTT. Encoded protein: CASSDGRRYNSPLHF.

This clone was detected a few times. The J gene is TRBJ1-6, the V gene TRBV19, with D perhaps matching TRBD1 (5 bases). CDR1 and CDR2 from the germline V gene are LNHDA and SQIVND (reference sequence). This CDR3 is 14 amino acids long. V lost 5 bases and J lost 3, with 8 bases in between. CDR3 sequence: CASSPDNYNSPLHF. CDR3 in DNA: TGTGCCAGTAGTCCGGACAACTATAATTCACCCCTCCACTTT.

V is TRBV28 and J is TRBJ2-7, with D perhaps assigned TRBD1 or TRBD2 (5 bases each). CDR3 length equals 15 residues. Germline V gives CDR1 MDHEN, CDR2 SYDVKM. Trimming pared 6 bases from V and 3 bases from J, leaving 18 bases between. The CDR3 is CASSSPGSQDYEQYF. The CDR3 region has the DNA TGTGCCAGCAGCTCCCCAGGGAGCCAGGACTACGAGCAGTACTTC.

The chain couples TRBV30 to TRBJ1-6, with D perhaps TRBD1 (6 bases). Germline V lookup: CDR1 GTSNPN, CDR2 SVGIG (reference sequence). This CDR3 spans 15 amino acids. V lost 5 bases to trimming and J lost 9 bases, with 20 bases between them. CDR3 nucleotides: TGTGCCTGGTCCCGTTCCGGGACACATCTTTCACCCCTCCACTTT. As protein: CAWSRSGTHLSPLHF.

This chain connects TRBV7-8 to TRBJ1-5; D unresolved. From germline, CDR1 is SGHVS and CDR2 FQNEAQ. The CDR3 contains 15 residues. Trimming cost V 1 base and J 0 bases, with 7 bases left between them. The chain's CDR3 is CASSLGQLSNQPQHF. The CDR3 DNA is TGTGCCAGCAGCTTAGGGCAGCTTAGCAATCAGCCCCAGCATTTT. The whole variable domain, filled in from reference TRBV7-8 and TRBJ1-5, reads GAGVSQSPRYKVAKRGQDVALRCDPISGHVSLFWYQQALGQGPEFLTYFQNEAQLDKSGLPSDRFFAERPEGSVSTLKIQRTQQEDSAVYLCASSLGQLSNQPQHFGDGTRLSIL.

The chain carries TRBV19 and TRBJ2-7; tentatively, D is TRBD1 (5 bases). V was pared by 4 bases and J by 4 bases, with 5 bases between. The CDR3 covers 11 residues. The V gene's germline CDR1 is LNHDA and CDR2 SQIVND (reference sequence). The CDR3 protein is CASSTGYEQYF. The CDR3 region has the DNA TGTGCCAGTAGTACAGGGTACGAGCAGTACTTC. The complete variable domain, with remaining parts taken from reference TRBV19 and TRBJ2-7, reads DGGITQSPKYLFRKEGQNVTLSCEQNLNHDAMYWYRQDPGQGLRLIYYSQIVNDFQKGDIAEGYSVSREKKESFPLTVTSAQKNPTAFYLCASSTGYEQYFGPGTRLTVT.

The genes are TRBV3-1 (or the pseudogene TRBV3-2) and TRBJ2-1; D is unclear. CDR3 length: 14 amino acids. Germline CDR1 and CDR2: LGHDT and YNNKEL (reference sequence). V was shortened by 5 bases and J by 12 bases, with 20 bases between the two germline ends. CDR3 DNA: TGTGCCAGCAGCTTCCGGGCCCCAAACACTGGGCAGTTCTTC. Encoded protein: CASSFRAPNTGQFF.

The chain's CDR3 is CSVGTASYEQYF. The CDR3 DNA sequence: TGCAGCGTGGGGACAGCCTCCTACGAGCAGTACTTC. The chain recombines TRBV29-1 with TRBJ2-7, with 7 bases that match TRBD1. The CDR3 covers 12 residues. Germline V CDR1 and CDR2: SQVTM, ANQGSEA. J gave up 0 bases and V 6 bases, and 2 bases lay outside the gene matches.

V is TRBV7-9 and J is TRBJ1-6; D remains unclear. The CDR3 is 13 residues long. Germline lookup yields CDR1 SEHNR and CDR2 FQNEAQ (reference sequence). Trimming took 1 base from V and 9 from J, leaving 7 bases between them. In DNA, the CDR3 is TGTGCCAGCAGCTTAGATGGGAGTTCACCCCTCCACTTT. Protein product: CASSLDGSSPLHF.

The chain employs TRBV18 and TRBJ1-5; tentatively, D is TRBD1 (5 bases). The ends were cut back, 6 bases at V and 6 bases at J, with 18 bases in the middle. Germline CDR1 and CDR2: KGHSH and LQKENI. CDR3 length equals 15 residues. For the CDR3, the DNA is TGTGCCAGCTCGGTCATGGAAGGGGTCGGTCAGCCCCAGCATTTT. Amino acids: CASSVMEGVGQPQHF.

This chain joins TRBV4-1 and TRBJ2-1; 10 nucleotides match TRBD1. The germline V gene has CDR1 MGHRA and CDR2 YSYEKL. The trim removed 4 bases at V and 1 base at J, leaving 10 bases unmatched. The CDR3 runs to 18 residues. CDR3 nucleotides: TGCGCCAGCAGCCCAGTCCCGGGACAGGGGTCGTCCTACAATGAGCAGTTCTTC. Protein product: CASSPVPGQGSSYNEQFF.

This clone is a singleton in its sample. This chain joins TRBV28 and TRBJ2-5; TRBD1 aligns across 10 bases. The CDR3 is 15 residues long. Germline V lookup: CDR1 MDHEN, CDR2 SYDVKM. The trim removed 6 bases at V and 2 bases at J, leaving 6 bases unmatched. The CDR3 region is CASSHGGQGQETQYF. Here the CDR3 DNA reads TGTGCCAGCAGCCACGGGGGACAGGGGCAAGAGACCCAGTACTTC.

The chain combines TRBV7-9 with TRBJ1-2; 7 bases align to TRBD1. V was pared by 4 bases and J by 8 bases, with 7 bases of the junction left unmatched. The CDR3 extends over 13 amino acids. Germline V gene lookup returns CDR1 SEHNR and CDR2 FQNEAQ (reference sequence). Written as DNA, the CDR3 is TGTGCCAGCAGCTCACAGGGGATCGGGGGCTACACCTTC. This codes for CASSSQGIGGYTF.

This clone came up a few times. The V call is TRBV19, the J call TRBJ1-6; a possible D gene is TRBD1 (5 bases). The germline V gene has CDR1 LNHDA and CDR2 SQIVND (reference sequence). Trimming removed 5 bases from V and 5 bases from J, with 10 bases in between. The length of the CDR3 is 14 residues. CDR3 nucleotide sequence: TGTGCCAGTAGTGGGGCAGGAGATAATTCACCCCTCCACTTT. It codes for CASSGAGDNSPLHF. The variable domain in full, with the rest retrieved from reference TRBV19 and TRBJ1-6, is DGGITQSPKYLFRKEGQNVTLSCEQNLNHDAMYWYRQDPGQGLRLIYYSQIVNDFQKGDIAEGYSVSREKKESFPLTVTSAQKNPTAFYLCASSGAGDNSPLHFGNGTRLTVT.

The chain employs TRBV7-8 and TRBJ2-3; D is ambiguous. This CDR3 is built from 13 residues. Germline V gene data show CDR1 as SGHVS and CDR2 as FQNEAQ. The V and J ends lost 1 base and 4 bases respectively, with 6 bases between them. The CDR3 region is CASSLVISDTQYF. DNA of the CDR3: TGTGCCAGCAGCTTAGTTATCTCAGATACGCAGTATTTT.

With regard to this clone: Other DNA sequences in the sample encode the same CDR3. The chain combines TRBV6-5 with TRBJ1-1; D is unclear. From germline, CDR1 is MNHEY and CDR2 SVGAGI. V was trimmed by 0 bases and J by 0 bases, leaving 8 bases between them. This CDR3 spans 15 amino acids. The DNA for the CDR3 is TGTGCCAGCAGTTACTCGACCAGTATGAACACTGAAGCTTTCTTT. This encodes CASSYSTSMNTEAFF.

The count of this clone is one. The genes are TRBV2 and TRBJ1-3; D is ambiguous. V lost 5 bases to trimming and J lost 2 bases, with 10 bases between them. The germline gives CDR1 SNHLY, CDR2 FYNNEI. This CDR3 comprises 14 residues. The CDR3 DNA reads TGTGCCAGCAGTCTCGGCCGGACTGGAAACACCATATATTTT. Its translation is CASSLGRTGNTIYF.

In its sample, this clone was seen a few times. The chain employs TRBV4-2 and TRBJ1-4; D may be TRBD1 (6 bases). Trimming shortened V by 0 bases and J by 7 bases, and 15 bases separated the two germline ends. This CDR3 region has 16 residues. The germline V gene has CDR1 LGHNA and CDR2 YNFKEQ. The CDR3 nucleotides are TGTGCCAGCAGCCAAGACCCCCCAGGGGCCGGTGAAAAACTGTTTTTT. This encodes CASSQDPPGAGEKLFF.

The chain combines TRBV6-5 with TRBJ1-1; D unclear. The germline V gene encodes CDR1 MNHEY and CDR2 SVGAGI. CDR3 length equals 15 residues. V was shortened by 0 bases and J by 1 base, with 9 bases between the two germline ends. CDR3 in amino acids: CASSYSGWSNTEAFF. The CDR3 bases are TGTGCCAGCAGTTACTCGGGGTGGTCGAACACTGAAGCTTTCTTT.

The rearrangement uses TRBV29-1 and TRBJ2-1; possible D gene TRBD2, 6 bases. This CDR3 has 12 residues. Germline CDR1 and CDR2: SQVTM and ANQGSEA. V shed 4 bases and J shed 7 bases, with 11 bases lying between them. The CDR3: CSVGTTFNEQFF. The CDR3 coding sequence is TGCAGCGTTGGGACTACTTTTAATGAGCAGTTCTTC.

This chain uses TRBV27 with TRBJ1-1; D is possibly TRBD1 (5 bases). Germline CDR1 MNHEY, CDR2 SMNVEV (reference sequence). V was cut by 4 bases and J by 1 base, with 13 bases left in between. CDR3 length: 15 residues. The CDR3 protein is CASSYTGMGNTEAFF. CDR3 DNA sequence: TGTGCCAGCAGTTACACAGGTATGGGGAACACTGAAGCTTTCTTT.